The sequence of this T cell receptor beta chain was determined in a study of OX40 agonist ivuxolimab in advanced cancers. Study details: An agonistic anti-OX40 (CD134) antibody, ivuxolimab, was used to treat the patients.

Method: immunoSEQ multiplex PCR; TCRdb's copy keeps in-frame clones and lacks some. Among tens of thousands of clones listed, roughly 86% were seen once. The CDR3 totals 11 residues. CDR1 and CDR2 (germline): SQVTM, ANQGSEA. The V end was cut by 6 bases, the J end by 7 bases, with 10 bases between. The chain couples TRBV29-1 to TRBJ2-1; D possibly corresponds to TRBD1 (6 bases). This TCR was recovered from an adult with an advanced solid tumor such as melanoma, head and neck, liver or kidney cancer. The starting material was CD4+ or CD8+ T cells sorted from blood, obtained in a trial of the OX40 agonist ivuxolimab. The CDR3 sequence: CSVEQGNEQFF. In DNA, the CDR3 is TGCAGCGTCGAACAGGGTAATGAGCAGTTCTTC.